These 2 T cell receptor beta chains share one sample of origin, sequenced in a study of T-cell reconstitution after alpha-beta-depleted transplantation in children. Construction of the TCRbeta library involved unique molecular identifiers. MiXCR, run by TCRdb on the PCR reads, gives a single entry per CDR3 protein. The top ten hold roughly 6% of the sample, which has 250,000 or so distinct CDR3 sequences, 6.5% to 9% seen once. This sample comprised PBMCs, mostly from graft donor cells, obtained 180 days after TCRalphabeta/CD19-depleted stem cell transplant. Source of these receptors: a male patient younger than 18 who had a stem cell transplant for acute lymphoblastic leukemia, so the T cells may come from the graft donor.

This chain links TRBV28 with TRBJ2-7; 9 nucleotides match TRBD1. The CDR3 consists of 16 residues. Germline trimming cut 6 bases from V and 0 bases from J; bases unmatched to any gene: 9. CDR1 MDHEN and CDR2 SYDVKM come from the germline V gene. CDR3 amino acids: CASRKRTGGVSYEQYF. CDR3 DNA: TGTGCCAGCAGAAAAAGAACAGGGGGCGTCTCCTACGAGCAGTACTTC.

The chain couples TRBV6-5 to TRBJ2-1; D is unresolved. V was pared by 2 bases and J by 8 bases, with 10 bases between. The length of the CDR3 is 13 residues. Germline lookup yields CDR1 MNHEY and CDR2 SVGAGI. The CDR3 DNA reads TGTGCCAGCAGTTACCGTAGGGCCTATGAGCAGTTCTTC. It codes for CASSYRRAYEQFF.